This is a list of T cell receptor beta chains from one sample in a study of a mutant IDH1 vaccine in newly diagnosed glioma. Data came from immunoSEQ multiplex PCR; TCRdb stores just in-frame clones and leaves some out. The profile shows 50,000 or so clones, more than 80% of them singletons. The input for sequencing was PBMCs, taken from a glioma patient treated with radiotherapy, temozolomide or both. These receptors were obtained from a man aged 35 to 55 with glioma. The conserved cysteine and the conserved F or W are not part of the CDR3 here.

V gene | CDR3 protein
TRBV7-9 | ASMGNEQF
TRBV5-1 | ASNPGPQETQY
TRBV27 | ASSSPFEEQY
TRBV25-1 | ASSDYQETQY
TRBV4-3 | ASSRRQGSVEQF
TRBV13 | ASSLGAGGLTGELF
TRBV11-3 | ASSFGGGGYEQY
TRBV4-1 | ASSQVQAGGRYEQY
TRBV5-1 | ASSLIPGPNTGELF
TRBV6-1 | ASSEALTRTNEKLF
TRBV6-4 | ASRGQPQETQY
TRBV7-2 | ASSLGSNGNTIY
TRBV7-2 | ASSLERGLPSGEQY
TRBV7-2 | ASSPGLAAGELF
TRBV7-2 | ASSLVAGDGGYT
TRBV19 | ATNDSPWRRDTQY
TRBV5-6 | ASSLVPGSGNTIY
TRBV4-2 | ASSQHLAGGSGYEQY
TRBV5-4 | ASSPGTSGTDTQY
TRBV29-1 | SANSGANVLT
TRBV5-8 | ASSPGSYSNQPQH
TRBV20-1 | SAQKQDKQF
TRBV6-5 | ASSYLDSYTEAF
TRBV28 | ATRWARGYSYEQY
TRBV7-9 | ASSSYRDSLNIQY
TRBV27 | ASSLGQTGELF
TRBV6-1 | ASSERVSAGAEAF
TRBV6-1 | ASSDLSGAAYEQY
TRBV6-1 | ASSEQGIGSGQPQH
TRBV19 | ASSPDRVEKLF
TRBV28 | ASLQGGQETQY
TRBV28 | ASSLGAPQH
TRBV28 | ASSISGYIYEQY
TRBV7-6 | ASSLGTSGRYEQY
TRBV11-3 | ASSLEGGQGYEQY
TRBV9 | ASSLTEGAHTGELF
TRBV5-1 | ASQFDGTIETQY
TRBV5-6 | ASSLRREQY
TRBV4-3 | ASSPDGGTSGRARY